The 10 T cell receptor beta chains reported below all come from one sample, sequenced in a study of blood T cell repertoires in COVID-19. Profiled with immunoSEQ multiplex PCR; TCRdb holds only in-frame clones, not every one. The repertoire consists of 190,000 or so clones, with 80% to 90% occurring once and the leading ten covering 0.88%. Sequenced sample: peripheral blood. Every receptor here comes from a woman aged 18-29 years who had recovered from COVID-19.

The CDR3 loop reads CASSFVREPTNEKLFF. CDR3 DNA sequence: TGTGCCAGCAGCTTTGTCAGGGAACCAACTAATGAAAAACTGTTTTTT. The chain uses TRBV7-9 and TRBJ1-4; a weak D match, TRBD1 (5 bases). The CDR3 totals 16 residues. CDR1 SEHNR and CDR2 FQNEAQ come from the germline V gene (reference sequence). V lost 3 bases to trimming and J lost 0 bases, with 11 bases between them.

The CDR3 reads CASSPGTGGPYEQYF. The CDR3 DNA follows: TGTGCCAGCAGCCCAGGGACAGGGGGCCCATACGAGCAGTACTTC. The chain combines TRBV3-1 (or the pseudogene TRBV3-2) with TRBJ2-7, with 12 bases matching TRBD1. Trimming removed 4 bases from V and 4 bases from J; junction bases left unmatched: 5. The CDR3 totals 15 residues. CDR1 is LGHDT, CDR2 YNNKEL, per germline (reference sequence).

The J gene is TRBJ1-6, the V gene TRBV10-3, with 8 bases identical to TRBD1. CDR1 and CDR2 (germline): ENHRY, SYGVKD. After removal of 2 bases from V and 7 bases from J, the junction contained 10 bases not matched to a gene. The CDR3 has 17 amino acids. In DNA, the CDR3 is TGTGCCATCAGTGAGGCAGGACAGGGAACGGACAATTCACCCCTCCACTTT. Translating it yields CAISEAGQGTDNSPLHF.

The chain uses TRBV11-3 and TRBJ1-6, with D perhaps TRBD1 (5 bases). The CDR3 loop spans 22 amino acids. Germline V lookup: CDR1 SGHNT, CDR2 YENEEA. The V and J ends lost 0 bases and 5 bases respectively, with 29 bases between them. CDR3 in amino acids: CASSLDRKVRGTGLKDNSPLHF. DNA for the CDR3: TGTGCCAGCAGCTTAGATCGGAAAGTTAGAGGAACAGGCCTTAAGGATAATTCACCCCTCCACTTT.

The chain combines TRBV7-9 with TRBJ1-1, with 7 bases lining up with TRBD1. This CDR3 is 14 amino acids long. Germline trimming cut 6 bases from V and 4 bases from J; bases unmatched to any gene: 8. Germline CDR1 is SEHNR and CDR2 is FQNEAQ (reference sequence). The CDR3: CASRPGQLGTEAFF. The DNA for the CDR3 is TGTGCCAGCAGACCGGGACAGTTGGGCACTGAAGCTTTCTTT. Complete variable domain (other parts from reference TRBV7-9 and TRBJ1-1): DTGVSQNPRHKITKRGQNVTFRCDPISEHNRLYWYRQTLGQGPEFLTYFQNEAQLEKSRLLSDRFSAERPKGSFSTLEIQRTEQGDSAMYLCASRPGQLGTEAFFGQGTRLTVV.

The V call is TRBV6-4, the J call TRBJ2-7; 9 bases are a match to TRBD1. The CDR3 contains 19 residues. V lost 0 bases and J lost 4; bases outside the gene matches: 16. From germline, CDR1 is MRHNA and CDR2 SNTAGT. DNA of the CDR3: TGTGCCAGCAGTGACTCAGGGCAGGACAGGGGTAGCCGAGGATACGAGCAGTACGTC. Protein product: CASSDSGQDRGSRGYEQYV.

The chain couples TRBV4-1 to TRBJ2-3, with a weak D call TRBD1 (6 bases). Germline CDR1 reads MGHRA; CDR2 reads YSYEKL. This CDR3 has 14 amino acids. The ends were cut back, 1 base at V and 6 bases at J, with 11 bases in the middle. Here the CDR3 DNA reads TGCGCCAGCAGCCAAGCCACAGGGCGGGATACGCAGTATTTT. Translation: CASSQATGRDTQYF.

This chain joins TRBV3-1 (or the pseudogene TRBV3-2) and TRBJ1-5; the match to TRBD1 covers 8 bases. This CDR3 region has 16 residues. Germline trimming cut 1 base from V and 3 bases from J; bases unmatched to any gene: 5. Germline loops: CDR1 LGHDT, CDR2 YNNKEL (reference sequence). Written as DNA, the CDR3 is TGTGCCAGCAGCCAAGGACAGGGGACCTACAATCAGCCCCAGCATTTT. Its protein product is CASSQGQGTYNQPQHF.

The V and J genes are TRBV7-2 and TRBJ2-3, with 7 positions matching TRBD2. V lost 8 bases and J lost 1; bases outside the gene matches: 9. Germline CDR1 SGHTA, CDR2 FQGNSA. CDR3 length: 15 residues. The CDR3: CASPSASGGTDTQYF. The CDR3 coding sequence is TGTGCCAGCCCTTCGGCAAGCGGGGGCACAGATACGCAGTATTTT.

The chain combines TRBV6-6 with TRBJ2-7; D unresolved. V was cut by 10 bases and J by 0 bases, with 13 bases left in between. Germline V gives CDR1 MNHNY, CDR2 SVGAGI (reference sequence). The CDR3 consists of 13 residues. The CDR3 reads CAIRLTRSYEQYF. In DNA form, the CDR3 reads TGTGCCATTCGCCTTACACGCTCCTACGAGCAGTACTTC.